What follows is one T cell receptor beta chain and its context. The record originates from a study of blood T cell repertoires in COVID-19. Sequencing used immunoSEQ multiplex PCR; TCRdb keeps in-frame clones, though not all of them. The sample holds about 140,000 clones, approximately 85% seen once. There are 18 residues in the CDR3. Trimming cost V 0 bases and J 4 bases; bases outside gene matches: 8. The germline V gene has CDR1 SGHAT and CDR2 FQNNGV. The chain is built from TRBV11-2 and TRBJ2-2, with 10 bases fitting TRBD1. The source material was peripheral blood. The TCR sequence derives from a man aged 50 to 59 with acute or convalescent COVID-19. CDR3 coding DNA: TGTGCCAGCAGCTTAGATCAACAAGGGACAGGGGTCACCGGGGAGCTGTTTTTT. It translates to CASSLDQQGTGVTGELFF.